Listed here are 2 T cell receptor beta chains from one sample, sequenced in a study of control samples from healthy donors and cancer patients. TCRdb's table, derived via immunoSEQ multiplex PCR, lists solely in-frame clones and lacks some. The table records about 40,000 clones, approximately 87% of them present only once. The source material was PBMCs. The receptors shown here come from a woman aged 55-70 years with lung cancer.

Points on this clone: At one end, the junction sequence differs from germline, possibly due to a read error. The V gene is TRBV15, the J gene TRBJ2-5; D not resolved. This CDR3 is 13 amino acids long. The germline V gene encodes CDR1 LNHNV and CDR2 YYDKDF (reference sequence). The CDR3 DNA follows: TGTGCCACCAGAAGAGTTGCGAGGGAGACCCAGTACTTC. Translated: CATRRVARETQYF.

CDR3 region: CASSQGGSGTYNEQFF. In DNA, the CDR3 is TGCGCCAGCAGCCAAGGGGGTAGCGGGACCTACAATGAGCAGTTCTTC. The V gene is TRBV4-3, the J gene TRBJ2-1, with TRBD2 matching over 8 bases. This CDR3 comprises 16 residues. With 1 base clipped from V and 2 bases from J, the junction kept 4 bases outside the gene matches. The germline gives CDR1 LGHNA, CDR2 YSLEER.